This T cell receptor (beta chain) is from a study of blood T cell repertoires in COVID-19. Authors' data handling: Amplification of reference gene primers provided the estimated nucleated cell counts. TCRdb's table, derived via immunoSEQ multiplex PCR, lists solely in-frame clones and lacks some. From that table come the V and J calls and clone size; the DNA was used to work out D and trimming. The sample holds some 100,000 clones, around 86% seen once. The germline gives CDR1 WNHNN, CDR2 SYGVQD (reference sequence). Trimming removed 10 bases from V and 7 bases from J; junction bases left unmatched: 18. The CDR3 consists of 17 residues.

The J gene is TRBJ2-1, the V gene TRBV10-1; 11 bases are shared with TRBD2. The TCR was taken from a human donor in a cohort sampled during active COVID-19. Sequencing used peripheral blood. Here the CDR3 DNA reads TGCGCCACCTCCGAGGCTAGGGTACTAGCGGGAGAGAATGAGCAGTTCTTC. It encodes CATSEARVLAGENEQFF.